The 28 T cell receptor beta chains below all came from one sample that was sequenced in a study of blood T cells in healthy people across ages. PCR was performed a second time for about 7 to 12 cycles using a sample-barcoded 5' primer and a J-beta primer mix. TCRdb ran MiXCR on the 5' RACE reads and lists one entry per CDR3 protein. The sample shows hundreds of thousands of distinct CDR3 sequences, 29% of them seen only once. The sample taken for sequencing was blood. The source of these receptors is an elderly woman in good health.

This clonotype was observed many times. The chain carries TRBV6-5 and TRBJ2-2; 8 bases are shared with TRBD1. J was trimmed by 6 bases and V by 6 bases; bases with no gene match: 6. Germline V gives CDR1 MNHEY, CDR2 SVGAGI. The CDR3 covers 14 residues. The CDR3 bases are TGTGCCAGCAGACGGACAGGGATGGCCGGGGAGCTGTTTTTT. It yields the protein CASRRTGMAGELFF.

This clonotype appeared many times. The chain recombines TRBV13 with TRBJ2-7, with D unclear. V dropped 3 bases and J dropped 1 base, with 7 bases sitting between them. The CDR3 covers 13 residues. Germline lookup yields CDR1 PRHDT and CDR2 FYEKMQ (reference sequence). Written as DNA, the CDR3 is TGTGCCAGCAGCTTGTACAGTTCCTACGAGCAGTACTTC. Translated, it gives CASSLYSSYEQYF.

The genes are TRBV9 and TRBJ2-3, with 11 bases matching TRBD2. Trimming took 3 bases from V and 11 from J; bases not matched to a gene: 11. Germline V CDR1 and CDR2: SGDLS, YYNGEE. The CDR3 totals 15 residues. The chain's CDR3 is CASSGSSGGPLEQYF. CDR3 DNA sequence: TGTGCCAGCAGCGGGTCTAGCGGGGGGCCCTTGGAGCAGTATTTT. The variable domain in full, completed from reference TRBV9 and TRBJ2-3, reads DSGVTQTPKHLITATGQRVTLRCSPRSGDLSVYWYQQSLDQGLQFLIQYYNGEERAKGNILERFSAQQFPDLHSELNLSSLELGDSALYFCASSGSSGGPLEQYFGPGTRLTVL.

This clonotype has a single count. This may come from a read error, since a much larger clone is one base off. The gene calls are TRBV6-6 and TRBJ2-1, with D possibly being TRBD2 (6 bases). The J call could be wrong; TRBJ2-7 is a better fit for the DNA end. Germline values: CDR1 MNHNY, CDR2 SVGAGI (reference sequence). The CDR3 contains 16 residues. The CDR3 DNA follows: TGTGCCAGCAGTAAGCTAGCGAAGGTCTCCTACAATGAGCAGTACTTC. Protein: CASSKLAKVSYNEQYF.

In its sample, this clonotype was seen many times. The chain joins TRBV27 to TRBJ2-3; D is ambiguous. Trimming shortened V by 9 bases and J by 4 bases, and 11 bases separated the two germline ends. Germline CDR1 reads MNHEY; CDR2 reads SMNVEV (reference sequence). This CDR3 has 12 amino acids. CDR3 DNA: TGTGCCAGTTCCCCCACCGCAGATACGCAGTATTTT. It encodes CASSPTADTQYF.

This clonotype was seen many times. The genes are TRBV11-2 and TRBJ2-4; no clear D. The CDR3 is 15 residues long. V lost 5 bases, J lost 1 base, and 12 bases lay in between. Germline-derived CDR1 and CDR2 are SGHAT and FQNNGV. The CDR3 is CASSPAPRAKNIQYF. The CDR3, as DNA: TGTGCCAGCAGCCCCGCGCCGCGGGCCAAAAACATTCAGTACTTC.

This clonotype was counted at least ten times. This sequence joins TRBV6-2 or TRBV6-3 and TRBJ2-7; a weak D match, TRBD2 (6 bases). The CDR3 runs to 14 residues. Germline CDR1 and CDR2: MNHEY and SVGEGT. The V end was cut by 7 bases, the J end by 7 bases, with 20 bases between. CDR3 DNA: TGTGCCAGCACCTCCTCGGGGGTGGTAGAAGAGCAGTACTTC. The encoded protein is CASTSSGVVEEQYF.

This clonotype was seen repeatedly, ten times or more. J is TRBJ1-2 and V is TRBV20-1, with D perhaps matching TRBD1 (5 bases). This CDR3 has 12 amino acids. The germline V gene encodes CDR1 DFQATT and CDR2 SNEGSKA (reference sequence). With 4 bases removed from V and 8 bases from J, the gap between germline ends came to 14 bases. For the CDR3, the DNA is TGCAGTGCTATGGGGGATATCGGAGGCTACACCTTC. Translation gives CSAMGDIGGYTF.

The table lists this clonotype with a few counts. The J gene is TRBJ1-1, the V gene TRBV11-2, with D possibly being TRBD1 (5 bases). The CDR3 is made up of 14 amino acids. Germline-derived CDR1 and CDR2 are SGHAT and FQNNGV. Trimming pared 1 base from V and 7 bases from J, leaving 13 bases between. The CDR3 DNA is TGTGCCAGCAGCTTAGGGGCAGGGTCCAATGAAGCTTTCTTT. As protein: CASSLGAGSNEAFF.

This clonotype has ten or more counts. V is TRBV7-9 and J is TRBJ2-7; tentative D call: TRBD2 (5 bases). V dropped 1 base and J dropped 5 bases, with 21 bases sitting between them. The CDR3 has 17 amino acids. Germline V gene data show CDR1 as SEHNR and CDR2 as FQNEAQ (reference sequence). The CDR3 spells CASSLGRAGTLGDEQYF. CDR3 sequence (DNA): TGTGCCAGCAGCTTAGGGCGTGCGGGCACCCTCGGGGACGAGCAGTACTTC.

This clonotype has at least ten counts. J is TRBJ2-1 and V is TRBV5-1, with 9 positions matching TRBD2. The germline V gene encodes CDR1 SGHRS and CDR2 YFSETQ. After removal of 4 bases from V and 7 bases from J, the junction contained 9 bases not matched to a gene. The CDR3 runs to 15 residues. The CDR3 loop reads CASSIMRGGVNEQFF. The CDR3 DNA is TGCGCCAGCAGCATCATGCGGGGGGGTGTGAATGAGCAGTTCTTC.

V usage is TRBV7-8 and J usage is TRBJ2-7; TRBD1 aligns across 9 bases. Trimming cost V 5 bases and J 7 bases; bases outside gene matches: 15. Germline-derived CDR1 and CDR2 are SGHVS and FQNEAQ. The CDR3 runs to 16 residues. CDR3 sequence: CASSPQWWDRVREQYF. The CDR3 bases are TGTGCCAGCAGCCCGCAGTGGTGGGACAGGGTGAGGGAGCAGTACTTC.

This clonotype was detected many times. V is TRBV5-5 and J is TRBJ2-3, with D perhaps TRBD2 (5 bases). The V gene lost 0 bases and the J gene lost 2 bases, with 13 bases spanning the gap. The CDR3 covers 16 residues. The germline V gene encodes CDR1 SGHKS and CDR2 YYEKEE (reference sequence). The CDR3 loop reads CASSLVRGTPTDTQYF. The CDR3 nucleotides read TGTGCCAGCAGCTTGGTCCGGGGTACCCCCACAGATACGCAGTATTTT. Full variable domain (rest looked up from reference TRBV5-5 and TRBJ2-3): DAGVTQSPTHLIKTRGQQVTLRCSPISGHKSVSWYQQVLGQGPQFIFQYYEKEERGRGNFPDRFSARQFPNYSSELNVNALLLGDSALYLCASSLVRGTPTDTQYFGPGTRLTVL.

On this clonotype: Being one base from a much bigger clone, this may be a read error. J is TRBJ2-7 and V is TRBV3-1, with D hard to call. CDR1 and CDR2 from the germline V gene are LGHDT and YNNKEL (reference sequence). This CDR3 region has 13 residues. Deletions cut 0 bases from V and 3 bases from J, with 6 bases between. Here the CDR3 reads CASSQDPCYEQYF. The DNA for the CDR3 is TGTGCCAGCAGCCAAGATCCCTGCTACGAGCAGTACTTC.

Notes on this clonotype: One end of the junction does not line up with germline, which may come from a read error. The CDR3 coding sequence is TGTGCCAGCAGCCTGGGGAAGGGGGCAGAAAGTGGCTGCACCTTC. The encoded protein is CASSLGKGAESGCTF. This rearrangement joins TRBV7-9 to TRBJ1-2; 7 nucleotides match TRBD1. Looked up from germline, CDR1 is SEHNR and CDR2 is FQNEAQ (reference sequence). CDR3 length: 15 amino acids.

This chain's CDR3 is CASSQSWTHAEAFF. In DNA, the CDR3 is TGCGCCAGCAGCCAATCCTGGACGCACGCTGAAGCTTTCTTT. The chain couples TRBV4-3 to TRBJ1-1; D remains ambiguous. The germline CDR1 and CDR2 sequences are LGHNA and YSLEER. V gave up 2 bases and J gave up 6 bases, with 13 bases separating them. This CDR3 is 14 amino acids long.

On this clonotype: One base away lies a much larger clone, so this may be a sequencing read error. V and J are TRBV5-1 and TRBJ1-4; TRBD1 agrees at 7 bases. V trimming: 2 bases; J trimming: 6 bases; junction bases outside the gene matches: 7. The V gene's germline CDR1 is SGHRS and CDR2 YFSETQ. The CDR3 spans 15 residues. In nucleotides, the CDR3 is TGCGCCAGCAGCTTTCAGGGGGGGAGGGATGAAAAACTGTTTTTT. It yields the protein CASSFQGGRDEKLFF.

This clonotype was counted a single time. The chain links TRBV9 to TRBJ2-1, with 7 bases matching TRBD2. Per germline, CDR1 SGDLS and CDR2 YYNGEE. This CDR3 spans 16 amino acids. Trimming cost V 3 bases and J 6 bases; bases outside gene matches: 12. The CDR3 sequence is CASSAPIQAGCNEQFF. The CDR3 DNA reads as TGTGCCAGCAGCGCCCCGATCCAAGCGGGGTGCAATGAGCAGTTCTTC.

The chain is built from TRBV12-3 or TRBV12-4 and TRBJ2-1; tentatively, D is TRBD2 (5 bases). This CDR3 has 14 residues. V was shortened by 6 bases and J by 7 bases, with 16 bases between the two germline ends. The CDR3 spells CASSPGFGRNEQFF. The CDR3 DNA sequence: TGTGCCAGCAGCCCGGGGTTCGGCAGAAATGAGCAGTTCTTC.

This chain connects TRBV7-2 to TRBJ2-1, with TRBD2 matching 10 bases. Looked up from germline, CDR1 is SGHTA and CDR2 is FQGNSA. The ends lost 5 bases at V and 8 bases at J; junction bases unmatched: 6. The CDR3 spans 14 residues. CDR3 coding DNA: TGTGCCAGCAGCCATAGCGGGGGGTTCGATGAGCAGTTCTTC. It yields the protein CASSHSGGFDEQFF. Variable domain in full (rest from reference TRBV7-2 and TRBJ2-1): GAGVSQSPSNKVTEKGKDVELRCDPISGHTALYWYRQSLGQGLEFLIYFQGNSAPDKSGLPSDRFSAERTGGSVSTLTIQRTQQEDSAVYLCASSHSGGFDEQFFGPGTRLTVL.

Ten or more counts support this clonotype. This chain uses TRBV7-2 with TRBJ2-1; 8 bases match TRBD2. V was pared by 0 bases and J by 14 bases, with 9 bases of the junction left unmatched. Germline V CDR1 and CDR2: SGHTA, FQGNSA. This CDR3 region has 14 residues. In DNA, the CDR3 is TGTGCCAGCAGCTTAGCGCTTTCGGGGGGGCGGGAGTTCTTC. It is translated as CASSLALSGGREFF.

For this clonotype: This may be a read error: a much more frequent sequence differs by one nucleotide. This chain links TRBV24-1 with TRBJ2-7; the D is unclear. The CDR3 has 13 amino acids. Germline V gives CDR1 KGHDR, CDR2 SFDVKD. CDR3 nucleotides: TGTGCCACCGGTGATTTCAACGACCGGGCCCAGTACTTC. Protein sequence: CATGDFNDRAQYF.

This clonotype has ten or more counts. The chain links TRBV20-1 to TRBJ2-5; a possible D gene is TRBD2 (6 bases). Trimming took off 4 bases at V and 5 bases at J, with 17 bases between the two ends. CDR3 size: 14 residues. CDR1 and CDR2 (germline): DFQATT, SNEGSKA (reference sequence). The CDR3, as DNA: TGCAGTGCTACTTACAAAGGAGGGTCGGAGACCCAGTACTTC. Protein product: CSATYKGGSETQYF.

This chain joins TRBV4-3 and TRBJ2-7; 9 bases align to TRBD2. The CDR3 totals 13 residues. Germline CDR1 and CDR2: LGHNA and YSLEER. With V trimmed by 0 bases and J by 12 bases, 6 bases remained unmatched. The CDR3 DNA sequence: TGCGCCAGCAGCCAAGATTTGGGACTAGCTTGGTACTTC. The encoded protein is CASSQDLGLAWYF.

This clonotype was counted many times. The CDR3 protein is CASSLGARAGQETQYF. The CDR3 bases are TGCGCCAGCAGCTTGGGGGCGCGGGCAGGACAAGAGACCCAGTACTTC. The chain has TRBV5-1 and TRBJ2-5; D may be TRBD2 (5 bases). Germline V gene data show CDR1 as SGHRS and CDR2 as YFSETQ. This CDR3 is 16 amino acids long. Trimming left V 0 bases short and J 2 bases short, with 14 bases between.

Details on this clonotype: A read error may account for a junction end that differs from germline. Here the CDR3 reads CANSLGRNTEAFF. The DNA for the CDR3 is TGTGCCAACAGCTTAGGCAGAAACACTGAAGCTTTCTTT. The chain couples TRBV7-2 to TRBJ1-1; D remains unclear. The CDR3 contains 13 residues. Germline lookup yields CDR1 SGHTA and CDR2 FQGNSA.

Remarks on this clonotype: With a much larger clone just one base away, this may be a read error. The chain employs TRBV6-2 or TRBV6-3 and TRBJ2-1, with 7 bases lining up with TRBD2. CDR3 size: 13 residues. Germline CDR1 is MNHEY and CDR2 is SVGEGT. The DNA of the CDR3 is TGTGCCAGCAGGGGGGACTATTACAATGGGCAGTTCTTC. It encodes CASRGDYYNGQFF.

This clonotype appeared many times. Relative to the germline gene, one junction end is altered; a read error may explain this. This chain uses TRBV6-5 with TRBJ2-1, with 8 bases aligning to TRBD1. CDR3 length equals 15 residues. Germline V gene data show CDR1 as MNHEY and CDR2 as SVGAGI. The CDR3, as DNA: TGTGCCAGCAGTAACTCAGGGGGCATGGGCAATGAGCAGTTCTTC. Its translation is CASSNSGGMGNEQFF.